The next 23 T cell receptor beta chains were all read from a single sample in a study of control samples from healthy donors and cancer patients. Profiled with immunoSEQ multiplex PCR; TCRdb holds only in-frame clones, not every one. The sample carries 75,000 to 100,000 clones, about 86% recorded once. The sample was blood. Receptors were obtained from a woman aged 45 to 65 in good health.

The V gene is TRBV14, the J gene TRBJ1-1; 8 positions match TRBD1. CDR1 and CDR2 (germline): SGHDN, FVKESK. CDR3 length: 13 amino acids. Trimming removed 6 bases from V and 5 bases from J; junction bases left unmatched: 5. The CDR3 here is CASSLDRGTEAFF. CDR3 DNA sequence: TGTGCCAGCAGTCTAGACAGGGGAACTGAAGCTTTCTTT.

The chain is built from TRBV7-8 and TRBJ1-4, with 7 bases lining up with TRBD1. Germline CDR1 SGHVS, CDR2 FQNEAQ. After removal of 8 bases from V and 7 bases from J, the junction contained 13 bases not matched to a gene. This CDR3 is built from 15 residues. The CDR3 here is CASSMNRGKSEKLFF. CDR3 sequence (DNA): TGTGCCAGCTCCATGAACAGGGGAAAGAGTGAAAAACTGTTTTTT.

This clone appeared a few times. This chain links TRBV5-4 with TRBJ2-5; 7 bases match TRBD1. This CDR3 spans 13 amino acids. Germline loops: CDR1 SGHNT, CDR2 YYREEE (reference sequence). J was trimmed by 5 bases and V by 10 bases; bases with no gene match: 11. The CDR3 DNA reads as TGTGCCTGTGGGCAGGGGGTAGAGGAGACCCAGTACTTC. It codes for CACGQGVEETQYF.

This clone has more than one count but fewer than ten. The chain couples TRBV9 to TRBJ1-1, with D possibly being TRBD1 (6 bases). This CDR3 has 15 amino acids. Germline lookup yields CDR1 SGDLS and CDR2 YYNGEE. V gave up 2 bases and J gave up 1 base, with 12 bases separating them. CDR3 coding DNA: TGTGCCAGCAGCGTGTTGCCAGGGGCGAACACTGAAGCTTTCTTT. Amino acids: CASSVLPGANTEAFF.

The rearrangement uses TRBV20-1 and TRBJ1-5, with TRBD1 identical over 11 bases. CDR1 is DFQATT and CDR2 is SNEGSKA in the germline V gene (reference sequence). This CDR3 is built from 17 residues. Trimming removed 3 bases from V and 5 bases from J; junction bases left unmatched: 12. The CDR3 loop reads CSASAEGDRGGYQPQHF. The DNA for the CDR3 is TGCAGTGCTAGTGCGGAAGGGGACAGGGGGGGTTATCAGCCCCAGCATTTT.

The CDR3 here is CASSEPDRNSGNTIYF. DNA for the CDR3: TGTGCCAGCAGTGAACCGGACAGGAACTCTGGAAACACCATATATTTT. The J gene is TRBJ1-3, the V gene TRBV2; TRBD1 aligns across 7 bases. V lost 2 bases to trimming and J lost 0 bases; unmatched junction nucleotides: 4. This CDR3 spans 16 amino acids. The V gene's germline CDR1 is SNHLY and CDR2 FYNNEI.

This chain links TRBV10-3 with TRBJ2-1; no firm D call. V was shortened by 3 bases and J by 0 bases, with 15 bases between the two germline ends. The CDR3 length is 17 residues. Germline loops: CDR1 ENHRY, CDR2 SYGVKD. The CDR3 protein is CAISDSKGASSYNEQFF. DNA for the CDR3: TGTGCCATCAGTGATTCGAAAGGCGCCAGCTCCTACAATGAGCAGTTCTTC.

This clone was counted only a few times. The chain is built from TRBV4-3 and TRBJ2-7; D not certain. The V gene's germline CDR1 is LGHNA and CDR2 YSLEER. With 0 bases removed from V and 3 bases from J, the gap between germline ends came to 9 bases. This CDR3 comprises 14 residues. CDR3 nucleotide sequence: TGCGCCAGCAGCCAAGAGGTCGAAGGCTACGAGCAGTACTTC. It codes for CASSQEVEGYEQYF.

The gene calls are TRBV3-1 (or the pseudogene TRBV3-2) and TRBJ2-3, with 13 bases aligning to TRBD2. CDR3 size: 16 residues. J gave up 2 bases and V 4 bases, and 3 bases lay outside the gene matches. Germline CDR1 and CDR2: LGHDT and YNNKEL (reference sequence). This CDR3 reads CASSPGTSGDTDTQYF. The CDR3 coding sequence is TGTGCCAGCAGCCCCGGGACTAGCGGGGACACAGATACGCAGTATTTT.

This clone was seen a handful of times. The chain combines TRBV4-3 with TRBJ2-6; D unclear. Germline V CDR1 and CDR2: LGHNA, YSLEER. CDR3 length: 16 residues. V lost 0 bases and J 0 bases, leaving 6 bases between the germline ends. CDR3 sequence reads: CASSQDLSSGANVLTF. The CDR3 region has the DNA TGCGCCAGCAGCCAAGATTTGAGCTCTGGGGCCAACGTCCTGACTTTC.

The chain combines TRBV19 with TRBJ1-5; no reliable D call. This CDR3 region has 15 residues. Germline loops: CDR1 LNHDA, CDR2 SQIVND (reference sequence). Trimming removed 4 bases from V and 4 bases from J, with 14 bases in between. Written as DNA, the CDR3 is TGTGCCAGTAGTACCCAGTTTAGTCGGAATCAGCCCCAGCATTTT. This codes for CASSTQFSRNQPQHF. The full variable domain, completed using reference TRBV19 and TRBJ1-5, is DGGITQSPKYLFRKEGQNVTLSCEQNLNHDAMYWYRQDPGQGLRLIYYSQIVNDFQKGDIAEGYSVSREKKESFPLTVTSAQKNPTAFYLCASSTQFSRNQPQHFGDGTRLSIL.

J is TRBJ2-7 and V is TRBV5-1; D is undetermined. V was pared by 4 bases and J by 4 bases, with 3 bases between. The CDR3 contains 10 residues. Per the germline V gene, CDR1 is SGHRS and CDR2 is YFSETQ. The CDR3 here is CASSVYEQYF. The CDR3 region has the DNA TGCGCCAGCAGCGTATACGAGCAGTACTTC.

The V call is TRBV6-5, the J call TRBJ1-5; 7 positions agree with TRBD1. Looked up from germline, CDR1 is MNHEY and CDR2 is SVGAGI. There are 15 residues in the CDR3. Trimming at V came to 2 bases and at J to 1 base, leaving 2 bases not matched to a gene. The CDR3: CASSYDRDSNQPQHF. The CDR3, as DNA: TGTGCCAGCAGTTACGACAGGGACAGCAATCAGCCCCAGCATTTT.

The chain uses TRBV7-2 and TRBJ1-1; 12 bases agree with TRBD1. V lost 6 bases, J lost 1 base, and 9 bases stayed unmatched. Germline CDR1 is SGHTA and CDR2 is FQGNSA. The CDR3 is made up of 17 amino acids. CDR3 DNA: TGTGCCAGCAGTCAGGGGGACAGGGGGCAGAGGAACACTGAAGCTTTCTTT. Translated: CASSQGDRGQRNTEAFF.

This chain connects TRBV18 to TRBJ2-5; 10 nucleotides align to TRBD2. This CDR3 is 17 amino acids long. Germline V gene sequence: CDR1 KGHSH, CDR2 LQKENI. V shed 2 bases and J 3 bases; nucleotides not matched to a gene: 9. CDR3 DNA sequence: TGTGCCAGCTCACCAAGCCACCTTAGCGGGGGGAAAGAGACCCAGTACTTC. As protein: CASSPSHLSGGKETQYF.

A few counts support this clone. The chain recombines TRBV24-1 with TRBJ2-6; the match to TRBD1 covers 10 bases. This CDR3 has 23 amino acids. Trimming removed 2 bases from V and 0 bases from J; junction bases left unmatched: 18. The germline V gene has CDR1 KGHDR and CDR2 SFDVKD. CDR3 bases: TGTGCCACCAGTGATTGGGGGGACAGGGGCAACGATATACTTAGCTCTGGGGCCAACGTCCTGACTTTC. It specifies CATSDWGDRGNDILSSGANVLTF.

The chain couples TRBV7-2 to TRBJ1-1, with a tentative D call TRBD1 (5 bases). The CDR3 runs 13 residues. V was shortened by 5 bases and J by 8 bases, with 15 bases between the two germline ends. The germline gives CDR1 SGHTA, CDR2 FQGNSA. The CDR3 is CASSVNSRGEAFF. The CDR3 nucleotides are TGTGCCAGCAGCGTCAATAGTAGGGGCGAAGCTTTCTTT.

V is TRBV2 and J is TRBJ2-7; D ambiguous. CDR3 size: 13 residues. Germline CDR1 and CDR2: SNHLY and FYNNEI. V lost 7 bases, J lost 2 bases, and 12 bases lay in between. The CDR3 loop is CASTQQKTYEQYF. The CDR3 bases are TGTGCCAGCACCCAACAGAAAACCTACGAGCAGTACTTC.

CDR3 in DNA: TGCGCCAGCAGCCAAGTGCAGGGGGGTGGCTACACCTTC. This codes for CASSQVQGGGYTF. The V gene is TRBV4-3, the J gene TRBJ1-2; 7 bases match TRBD1. The CDR3 has 13 amino acids. V shed 1 base and J 7 bases; nucleotides not matched to a gene: 3. Germline assignment: CDR1 LGHNA and CDR2 YSLEER.

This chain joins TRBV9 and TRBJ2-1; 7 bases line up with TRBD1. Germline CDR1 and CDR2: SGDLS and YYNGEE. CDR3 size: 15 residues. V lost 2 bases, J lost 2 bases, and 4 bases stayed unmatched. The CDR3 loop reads CASSVEGQTYNEQFF. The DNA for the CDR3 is TGTGCCAGCAGCGTCGAGGGACAGACCTACAATGAGCAGTTCTTC.

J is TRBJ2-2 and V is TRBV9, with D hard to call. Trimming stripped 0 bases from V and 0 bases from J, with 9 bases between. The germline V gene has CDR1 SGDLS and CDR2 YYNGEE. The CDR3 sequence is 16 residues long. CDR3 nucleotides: TGTGCCAGCAGCGTAGGCCTCCCTACGAACACCGGGGAGCTGTTTTTT. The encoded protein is CASSVGLPTNTGELFF.

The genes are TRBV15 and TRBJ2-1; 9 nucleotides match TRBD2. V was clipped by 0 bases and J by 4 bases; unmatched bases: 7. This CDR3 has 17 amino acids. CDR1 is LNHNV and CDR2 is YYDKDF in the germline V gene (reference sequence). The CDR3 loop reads CATSRDLAGGFYNEQFF. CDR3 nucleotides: TGTGCCACCAGCAGAGATCTGGCGGGAGGGTTTTACAATGAGCAGTTCTTC. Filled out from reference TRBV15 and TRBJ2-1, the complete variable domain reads DAMVIQNPRYQVTQFGKPVTLSCSQTLNHNVMYWYQQKSSQAPKLLFHYYDKDFNNEADTPDNFQSRRPNTSFCFLDIRSPGLGDTAMYLCATSRDLAGGFYNEQFFGPGTRLTVL.

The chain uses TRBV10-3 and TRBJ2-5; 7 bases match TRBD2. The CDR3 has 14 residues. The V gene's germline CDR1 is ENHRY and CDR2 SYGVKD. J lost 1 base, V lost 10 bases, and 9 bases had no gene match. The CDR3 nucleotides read TGTGCCACCTCCCCGCCTAGCGGCCAAGAGACCCAGTACTTC. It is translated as CATSPPSGQETQYF.